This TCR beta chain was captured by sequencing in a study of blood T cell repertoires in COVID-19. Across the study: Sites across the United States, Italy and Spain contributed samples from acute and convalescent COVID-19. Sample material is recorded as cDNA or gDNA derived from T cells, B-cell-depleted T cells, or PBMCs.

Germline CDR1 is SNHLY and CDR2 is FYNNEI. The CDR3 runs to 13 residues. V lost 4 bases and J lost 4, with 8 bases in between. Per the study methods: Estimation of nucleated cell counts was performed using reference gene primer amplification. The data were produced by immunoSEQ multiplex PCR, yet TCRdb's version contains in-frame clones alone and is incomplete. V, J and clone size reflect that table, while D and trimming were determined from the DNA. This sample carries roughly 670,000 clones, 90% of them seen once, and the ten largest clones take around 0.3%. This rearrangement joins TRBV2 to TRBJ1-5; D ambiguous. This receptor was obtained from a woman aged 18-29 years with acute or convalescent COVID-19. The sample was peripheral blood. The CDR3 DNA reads TGTGCCAGCAGTGTCAGGAGGAATCAGCCCCAGCATTTT. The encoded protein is CASSVRRNQPQHF.